The clone carrying this T cell receptor beta chain turned up a few times. Germline V gene sequence: CDR1 SEHNR, CDR2 FQNEAQ (reference sequence). V lost 1 base, J lost 2 bases, and 10 bases lay in between. This CDR3 is built from 15 residues. cDNA reverse transcribed from extracted RNA served as the sequencing template. The data were produced by immunoSEQ multiplex PCR, yet TCRdb's version contains in-frame clones alone and is incomplete. The sample yields 80,000 or so clones, roughly 70% seen once. This specimen comes from a study of CD8+ T cells in alopecia areata. Treatment given: oral pan-JAK inhibitor, 5-10 mg twice daily.

This sequence was found in a human donor with alopecia areata. Sequenced here: CD8+ T cells sorted from blood, sampled at week 24, from a patient treated with tofacitinib. This chain links TRBV7-9 with TRBJ2-3; D possibly corresponds to TRBD1 (5 bases). The DNA for the CDR3 is TGTGCCAGCAGCTTAGGACAGACTCCCACAGATACGCAGTATTTT. Amino acid sequence: CASSLGQTPTDTQYF.